This T cell receptor (beta chain) was identified during a study of T cell responses to AZD1222 COVID-19 vaccine (dated by TCRdb to the early 2020s). Describing the broader study: Because spike-specific TCR depth and breadth did not differ between the two schedules, AZD1222 recipients who got a second dose at roughly 4 weeks were pooled with those who got a second dose at roughly 12 weeks. A total of 230 or so trial participants underwent TCR sequencing, of whom 200 to 220 received two doses of AZD1222 and some 25 received two doses of the MenACWY control vaccine. Trial participants were enrolled by age into 18-55, 56-69 and 70-plus year subgroups, with roughly 160, 29 and 62 TCR-sequenced participants respectively. On the study overall, not on this receptor specifically: Participants were mostly white British, with more females than males. The authors suggested clonal diversity may have been underestimated. In the small 56-69-year group, the increase in depth fell short of significance, most likely because of low power. Conclusions about previously exposed vaccinees are limited, since just a handful of AZD1222 recipients were seropositive for SARS-CoV-2 at baseline. Spike-specific TCR breadth and depth rose significantly after two AZD1222 doses compared with day 0 and with MenACWY recipients. Because no day 14 peak-response samples were available, repertoires were characterized only after the peak T cell response. Nearly half of unique spike-specific TCRs reportedly recognized epitopes outside regions mutated in the B.1.351 and B.1.1.7 variants. Vaccine-associated CD4 TCRs spanned the whole spike protein, with dominant responses in regions 160-218 and 743-854.

The trim is 8 bases for V and 6 bases for J, with a gap of 17 bases between the germline ends. CDR1 and CDR2 (SGHAT, FQNNGV) derive from the germline V gene. The CDR3 has 14 amino acids, counting the end cysteine and phenylalanine. The sequence is cut down to CDR3 DNA, 42 bases in frame from base 1. Notes on this clone: The antigen this receptor binds is unknown. No clone much larger than this one lies a single base away; base qualities are absent.

Per the publication, the time point label means: baseline before first vaccination. Vaccinee samples were obtained from the UK trials COV001 and COV002, which included a single-blind randomized controlled phase 2/3 trial of AZD1222 (ChAdOx1 nCoV-19) in healthy adults. Trial participant PBMC samples were collected at day 0 and day 28 after the second dose for TCRbeta chain sequencing. The CDR3 regions of human TCRbeta chains were subjected to immunosequencing. As for how the authors treated the data: Repertoire TCRs were checked for matches against a reference library of SARS-CoV-2-specific TCRs that had been generated using the MIRA antigen-specificity platform. Breadth meant the fraction of unique TCRs that were SARS-CoV-2-associated, whereas depth meant the fraction of total T cells that were SARS-CoV-2-associated. Using the MIRA data, every spike-specific TCR was mapped to the spike region that the TCR reacted to and assigned to either a CD4 or a CD8 class. Log10-transformed breadth and depth values were compared by one-way ANOVA with Sidak's multiple comparisons tests. Not all clones reach the TCRdb copy of this immuneACCESS table, which keeps in-frame sequences only. Checked studies attribute under half of the gap to unresolved V genes and leave the rest unexplained. V, J and clone size derive from that table, while D and trimming were established from the DNA sequence. This sample comprises roughly 100,000 clones, 82% of them detected only once. In total, the top ten clones hold around 5% of the sample.

This TCR came from an adult in good health. This chain joins TRBV11-2 to TRBJ1-3; TRBD1 could be the D gene, as 6 bases match. The input for sequencing was peripheral blood, taken on day 0 of AZD1222 vaccination. The DNA sequence is given as TGTGCCAGCCGCTGGGGGCCCAGGGAAAACACCATATATTTT. This codes for CASRWGPRENTIYF.